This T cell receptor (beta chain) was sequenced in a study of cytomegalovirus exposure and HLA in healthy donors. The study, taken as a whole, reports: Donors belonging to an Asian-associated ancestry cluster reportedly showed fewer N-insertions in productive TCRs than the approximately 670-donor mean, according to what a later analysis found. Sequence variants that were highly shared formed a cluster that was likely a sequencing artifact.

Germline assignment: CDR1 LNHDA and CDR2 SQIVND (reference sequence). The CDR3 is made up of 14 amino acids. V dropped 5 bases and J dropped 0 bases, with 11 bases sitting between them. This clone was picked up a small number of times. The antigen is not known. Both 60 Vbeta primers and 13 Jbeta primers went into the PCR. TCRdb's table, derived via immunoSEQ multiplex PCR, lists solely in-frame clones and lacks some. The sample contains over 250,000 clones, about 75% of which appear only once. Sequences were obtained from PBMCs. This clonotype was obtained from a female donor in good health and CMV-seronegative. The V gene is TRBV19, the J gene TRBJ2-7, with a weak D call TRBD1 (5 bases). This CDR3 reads CASSFPGHSYEQYF. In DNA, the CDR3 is TGTGCCAGTAGTTTTCCAGGGCACTCCTACGAGCAGTACTTC.